This T cell receptor beta chain came from a study of cytomegalovirus exposure and HLA in healthy donors. Study observations and caveats: Later analysis demonstrated an association between a missense DCLRE1C variant and TCR beta V- and J-gene trimming.

Use of 60 Vbeta and 13 Jbeta primers characterized the PCR. The data were produced by immunoSEQ multiplex PCR, yet TCRdb's version contains in-frame clones alone and is incomplete. The data contain 130,000 to 150,000 clones, about 75% of them singletons. The CDR3 extends over 15 amino acids. Germline V gene sequence: CDR1 SGHNT, CDR2 YENEEA. Trimming shortened V by 4 bases and J by 5 bases, and 17 bases separated the two germline ends. Notes on this clone: Its antigen is unidentified.

The V gene is TRBV11-3, the J gene TRBJ1-1, with D tentatively TRBD1 (5 bases). The sequenced sample was PBMCs. This sequence originates from a young woman in good health and CMV-seronegative. The CDR3 here is CASSSPVGGGTEAFF. The CDR3 nucleotides read TGTGCCAGCAGCTCCCCCGTTGGGGGAGGGACTGAAGCTTTCTTT.